This T cell receptor beta chain was documented in a study of shared clonotypes between healthy human individuals. Whole-study results and caveats: Memory subsets generally showed lower estimated richness than naive subsets. Some clonotypes were shared by all four sorted-subset donors, while others were not shared. The non-shared ones had lower generation probabilities than the shared ones.

The ends were cut back, 3 bases at V and 8 bases at J, with 2 bases in the middle. The germline V gene encodes CDR1 SGHVS and CDR2 FQNEAQ. The CDR3 spans 10 residues. This clone was detected a few times. As yet, its antigen is unknown. Sequenced by immunoSEQ multiplex PCR; TCRdb stores in-frame clones only, minus some. Of roughly 700,000 clones in the sample, about 92% were seen once. Among the donors, all were Caucasian adults who lived in Nashville, Tennessee. This receptor was taken from a young man in good health. Some clones in this sample may be carry-over from other donors' samples. The specimen was memory CD8+ T cells from PBMCs. Subset specified: CD45RO+ cells pooled with CCR7-negative TemRA cells. The chain couples TRBV7-8 to TRBJ2-1; D remains ambiguous. CDR3 nucleotide sequence: TGTGCCAGCAGCTTGTATGAGCAGTTCTTC. Translating it yields CASSLYEQFF.